This entry lists 15 T cell receptor beta chains sequenced from one sample in a study of CD8 T cells in ankylosing spondylitis. TCRdb redid the calling of the 5' RACE reads with MiXCR, one entry per CDR3 protein. The sample carries a few hundred thousand distinct CDR3 sequences, roughly 12% recorded once. The sequenced sample was blood, either unsorted or a sorted T cell fraction (not recorded which). The receptors shown here come from a female donor with ankylosing spondylitis or in good health (not recorded which).

This clonotype was seen repeatedly, ten times or more. The chain combines TRBV7-9 with TRBJ1-2; maybe TRBD1 (6 bases). The CDR3 is made up of 12 amino acids. Per germline, CDR1 SEHNR and CDR2 FQNEAQ (reference sequence). Trimming took 4 bases from V and 6 from J, leaving 9 bases between them. CDR3 coding DNA: TGTGCCAGCAGCTCTCAGGGGAATGGCTACACCTTC. As protein: CASSSQGNGYTF.

This clonotype was seen ten or more times. J is TRBJ2-3 and V is TRBV6-5; D not resolved. In germline, CDR1 is MNHEY, CDR2 SVGAGI. The germline V and J ends were trimmed by 2 bases and 8 bases, with 11 bases remaining between them. This CDR3 has 13 amino acids. The CDR3 DNA sequence: TGTGCCAGCAGTTACGGTCCAATCGGTACGCAGTATTTT. It translates to CASSYGPIGTQYF.

The chain links TRBV6-5 to TRBJ2-1; 15 bases agree with TRBD2. Per germline, CDR1 MNHEY and CDR2 SVGAGI. The CDR3 totals 19 residues. The trim removed 2 bases at V and 9 bases at J, leaving 14 bases unmatched. The CDR3, as DNA: TGTGCCAGCAGTTACACCCACCCTCGGACTAGCGGGAGGGAGAGTGAGCAGTTCTTC. Amino acids: CASSYTHPRTSGRESEQFF.

The J gene is TRBJ1-6, the V gene TRBV7-9; possibly TRBD1 for D (5 bases). Trimming left V 1 base short and J 11 bases short, with 15 bases between. Germline V gives CDR1 SEHNR, CDR2 FQNEAQ (reference sequence). The CDR3 runs to 15 residues. The CDR3 is CASSLEIGASAPLHF. The CDR3 bases are TGTGCCAGCAGCTTAGAGATAGGGGCCTCCGCACCCCTCCACTTT.

This clonotype was counted many times. The rearrangement links TRBV27 to TRBJ2-2; 7 bases fit TRBD2. The CDR3 has 14 residues. Germline values: CDR1 MNHEY, CDR2 SMNVEV (reference sequence). The V segment lost 7 bases and the J segment 5 bases; nucleotides outside the gene matches: 7. The CDR3 sequence: CASTQEGGTGELFF. In DNA form, the CDR3 reads TGTGCCAGCACTCAAGAGGGAGGGACCGGGGAGCTGTTTTTT.

Comment on this clonotype: A single base separates this from a much larger clone, so it may be a read error. The V call is TRBV7-9, the J call TRBJ2-5, with TRBD1 matching 7 bases. Trimming took 0 bases from V and 6 from J; bases not matched to a gene: 10. The CDR3 sequence is 16 residues long. Germline V CDR1 and CDR2: SEHNR, FQNEAQ (reference sequence). The CDR3 sequence: CASSLAWGQFSKTQYF. CDR3 bases: TGTGCCAGCAGCTTAGCGTGGGGACAGTTCAGCAAGACCCAGTACTTC.

This clonotype was detected ten times or more. The gene calls are TRBV20-1 and TRBJ2-6, with 7 bases lining up with TRBD2. The CDR3 has 16 residues. Germline V CDR1 and CDR2: DFQATT, SNEGSKA (reference sequence). Trimming cost V 3 bases and J 2 bases; bases outside gene matches: 7. CDR3 DNA: TGCAGTGCTAGTGTGGGGGGAGGGGCTGGGGCCAACGTCCTGACTTTC. Its translation: CSASVGGGAGANVLTF.

This clonotype was seen many times. The V call is TRBV4-3, the J call TRBJ2-1, with D tentatively TRBD2 (5 bases). The CDR3 sequence is 14 residues long. Trimming removed 1 base at V and 8 bases at J, with 12 bases between. In germline, CDR1 is LGHNA, CDR2 YSLEER. The CDR3 DNA reads as TGCGCCAGCAGCCAAGGGGTCGGAGGTTATGAGCAGTTCTTC. Protein product: CASSQGVGGYEQFF.

This clonotype has a count of ten or more. The CDR3 sequence: CATSEGGWGETQYF. The CDR3, as DNA: TGTGCCACCAGTGAAGGAGGATGGGGAGAGACCCAGTACTTC. The rearrangement joins TRBV24-1 to TRBJ2-5; weak D call: TRBD2 (5 bases). V dropped 4 bases and J dropped 4 bases, with 12 bases sitting between them. Germline V lookup: CDR1 KGHDR, CDR2 SFDVKD. CDR3 length equals 14 residues.

This clonotype was detected only a few times. This chain uses TRBV12-3 or TRBV12-4 with TRBJ2-7; 9 bases map to TRBD1. V dropped 0 bases and J dropped 3; count of bases not matched to a gene: 3. This CDR3 region has 15 residues. CDR3: CASSLADRGGYEQYF. In nucleotides, the CDR3 is TGTGCCAGCAGTTTAGCGGACAGGGGAGGCTACGAGCAGTACTTC.

The chain uses TRBV12-3 or TRBV12-4 and TRBJ1-1, with 8 positions matching TRBD1. V lost 5 bases to trimming and J lost 4 bases; unmatched junction nucleotides: 3. The CDR3 covers 13 residues. CDR3 in amino acids: CASSQGASTEAFF. CDR3 in DNA: TGTGCCAGCAGTCAGGGGGCTAGCACTGAAGCTTTCTTT.

The rearrangement links TRBV7-9 to TRBJ2-2; the D is unclear. This CDR3 is built from 16 residues. The V end was cut by 7 bases, the J end by 0 bases, with 15 bases between. The germline V gene has CDR1 SEHNR and CDR2 FQNEAQ (reference sequence). CDR3 protein: CASTERPIANTGELFF. DNA for the CDR3: TGTGCCAGCACCGAACGGCCGATTGCGAACACCGGGGAGCTGTTTTTT.

This clonotype was seen ten or more times. V is TRBV20-1 and J is TRBJ1-1; maybe TRBD1 (6 bases). The CDR3 totals 15 residues. V shed 4 bases and J shed 5 bases, with 20 bases lying between them. Germline-derived CDR1 and CDR2 are DFQATT and SNEGSKA (reference sequence). CDR3 coding DNA: TGCAGTGCTATAAATCGTCGGGGGGCGCAGACTGAAGCTTTCTTT. Protein product: CSAINRRGAQTEAFF.

This clonotype was detected many times. The chain links TRBV7-9 to TRBJ1-1, with D maybe TRBD1 (6 bases). The CDR3 runs 14 residues. Germline CDR1 is SEHNR and CDR2 is FQNEAQ (reference sequence). Trimming left V 5 bases short and J 0 bases short, with 10 bases between. DNA of the CDR3: TGTGCCAGCAGCGCGGACAGTATGAACACTGAAGCTTTCTTT. Translated: CASSADSMNTEAFF.

The rearrangement links TRBV19 to TRBJ2-1; a weak D match, TRBD1 (6 bases). The CDR3 length is 16 residues. Trimming took 4 bases from V and 8 from J, leaving 21 bases between them. Germline CDR1 reads LNHDA; CDR2 reads SQIVND (reference sequence). CDR3 in amino acids: CASSNRGQSPGHEQFF. CDR3 bases: TGTGCCAGTAGTAACCGCGGACAGTCTCCCGGCCATGAGCAGTTCTTC. Variable domain in full (rest from reference TRBV19 and TRBJ2-1): DGGITQSPKYLFRKEGQNVTLSCEQNLNHDAMYWYRQDPGQGLRLIYYSQIVNDFQKGDIAEGYSVSREKKESFPLTVTSAQKNPTAFYLCASSNRGQSPGHEQFFGPGTRLTVL.